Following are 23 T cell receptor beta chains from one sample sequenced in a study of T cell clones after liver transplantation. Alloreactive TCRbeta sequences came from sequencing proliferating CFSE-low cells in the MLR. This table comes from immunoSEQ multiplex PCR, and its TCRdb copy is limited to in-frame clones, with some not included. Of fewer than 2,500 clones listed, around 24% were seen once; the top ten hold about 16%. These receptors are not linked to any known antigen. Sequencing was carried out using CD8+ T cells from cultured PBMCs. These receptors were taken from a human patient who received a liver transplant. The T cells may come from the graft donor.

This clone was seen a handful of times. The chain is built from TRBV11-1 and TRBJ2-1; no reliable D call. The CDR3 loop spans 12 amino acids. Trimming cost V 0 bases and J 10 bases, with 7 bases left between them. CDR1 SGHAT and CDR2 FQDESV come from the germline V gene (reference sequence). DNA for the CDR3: TGTGCCAGCAGCTTAGCCGTTCCAGAGCAGTTCTTC. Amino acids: CASSLAVPEQFF.

The CDR3 is CASSYGATYEQYF. The CDR3 bases are TGTGCCAGCAGTTACGGGGCTACCTACGAGCAGTACTTC. The chain recombines TRBV6-9 with TRBJ2-7; the D call may be TRBD1 or TRBD2 (5 bases each). The germline V gene encodes CDR1 MNHGY and CDR2 SVAAGI. The CDR3 has 13 residues. V gave up 3 bases and J gave up 2 bases, with 8 bases separating them.

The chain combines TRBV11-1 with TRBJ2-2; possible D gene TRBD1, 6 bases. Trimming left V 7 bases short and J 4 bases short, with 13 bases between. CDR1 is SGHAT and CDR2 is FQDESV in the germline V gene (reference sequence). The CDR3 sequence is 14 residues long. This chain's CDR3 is CASNIQGSTGELFF. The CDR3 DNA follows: TGTGCCAGCAACATACAGGGTTCCACCGGGGAGCTGTTTTTT.

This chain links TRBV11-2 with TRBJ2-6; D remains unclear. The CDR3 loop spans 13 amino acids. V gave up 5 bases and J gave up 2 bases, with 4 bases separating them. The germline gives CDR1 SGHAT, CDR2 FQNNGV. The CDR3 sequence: CASSETGANVLTF. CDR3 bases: TGTGCCAGCAGCGAAACTGGGGCCAACGTCCTGACTTTC.

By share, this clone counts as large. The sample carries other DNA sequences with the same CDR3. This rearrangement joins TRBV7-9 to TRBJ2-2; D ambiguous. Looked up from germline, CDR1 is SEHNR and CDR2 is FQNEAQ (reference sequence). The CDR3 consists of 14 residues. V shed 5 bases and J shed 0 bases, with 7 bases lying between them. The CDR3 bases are TGTGCCAGCAGCAGGCTAACGAACACCGGGGAGCTGTTTTTT. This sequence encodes CASSRLTNTGELFF.

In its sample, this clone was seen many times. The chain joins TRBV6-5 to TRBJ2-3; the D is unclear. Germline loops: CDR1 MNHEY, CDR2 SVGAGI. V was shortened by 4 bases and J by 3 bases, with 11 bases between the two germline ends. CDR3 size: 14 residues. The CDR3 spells CASSSPGATDTQYF. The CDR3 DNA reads TGTGCCAGCAGTTCTCCGGGTGCAACAGATACGCAGTATTTT.

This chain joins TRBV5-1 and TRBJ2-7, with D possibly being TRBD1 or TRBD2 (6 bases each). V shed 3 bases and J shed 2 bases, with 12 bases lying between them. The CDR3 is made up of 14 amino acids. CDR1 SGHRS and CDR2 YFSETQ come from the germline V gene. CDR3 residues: CASSSRRDTYEQYF. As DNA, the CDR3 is TGCGCCAGCAGCTCTAGGCGGGACACCTACGAGCAGTACTTC.

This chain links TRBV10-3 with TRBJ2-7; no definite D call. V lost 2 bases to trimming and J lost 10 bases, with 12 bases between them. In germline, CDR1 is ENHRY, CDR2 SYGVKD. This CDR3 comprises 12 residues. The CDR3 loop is CAISESRLVQYF. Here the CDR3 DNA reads TGTGCCATCAGTGAGAGCAGGCTCGTACAGTACTTC.

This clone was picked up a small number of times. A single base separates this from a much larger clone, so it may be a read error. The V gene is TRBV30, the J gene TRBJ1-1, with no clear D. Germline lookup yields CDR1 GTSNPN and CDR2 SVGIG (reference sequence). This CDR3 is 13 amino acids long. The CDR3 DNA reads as TGTGCCTGGGGGGTGACGGCGAACGCTGAAGCTTTCTTT. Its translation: CAWGVTANAEAFF.

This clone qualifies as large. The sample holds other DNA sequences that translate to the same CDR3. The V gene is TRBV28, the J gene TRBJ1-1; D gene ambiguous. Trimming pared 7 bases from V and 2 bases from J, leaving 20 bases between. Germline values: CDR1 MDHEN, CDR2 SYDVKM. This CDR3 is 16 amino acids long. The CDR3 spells CASNKVRLYSNTEAFF. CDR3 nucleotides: TGTGCCAGCAATAAGGTCCGCCTCTACTCCAACACTGAAGCTTTCTTT.

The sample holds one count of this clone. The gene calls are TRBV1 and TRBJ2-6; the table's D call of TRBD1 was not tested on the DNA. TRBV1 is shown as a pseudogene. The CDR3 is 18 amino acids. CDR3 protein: CTSRAQGLCTNRANVLTF. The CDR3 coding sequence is TGCACCAGCAGGGCGCAGGGTTTGTGCACAAATCGGGCCAACGTCCTGACTTTC.

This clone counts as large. CDR3 region: CASSLGTGRENTIYF. In nucleotides, the CDR3 is TGTGCCAGCAGCCTTGGGACAGGGAGAGAAAACACCATATATTTT. The chain combines TRBV13 with TRBJ1-3; 9 bases are a match to TRBD1. The ends lost 5 bases at V and 6 bases at J; junction bases unmatched: 8. Germline V CDR1 and CDR2: PRHDT, FYEKMQ (reference sequence). The CDR3 loop spans 15 amino acids.

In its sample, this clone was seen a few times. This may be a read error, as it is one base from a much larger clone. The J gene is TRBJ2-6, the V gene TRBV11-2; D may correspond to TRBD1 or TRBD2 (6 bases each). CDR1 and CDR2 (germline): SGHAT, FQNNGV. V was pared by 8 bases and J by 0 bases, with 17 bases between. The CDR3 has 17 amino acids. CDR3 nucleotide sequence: TGTGCCAGCGGGGGGCGACAGGTTAGCTCTGGGGCCAACGTCCTGACTTTC. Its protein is CASGGRQVSSGANVLTF.

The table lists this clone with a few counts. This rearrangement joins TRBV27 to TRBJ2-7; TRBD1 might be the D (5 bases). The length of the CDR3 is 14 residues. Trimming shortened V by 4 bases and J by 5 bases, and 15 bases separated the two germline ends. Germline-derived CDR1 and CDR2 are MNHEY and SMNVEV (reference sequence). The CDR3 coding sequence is TGTGCCAGCAGTTGGCAGGGTTTTCTCCACGAGCAGTACTTC. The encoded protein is CASSWQGFLHEQYF.

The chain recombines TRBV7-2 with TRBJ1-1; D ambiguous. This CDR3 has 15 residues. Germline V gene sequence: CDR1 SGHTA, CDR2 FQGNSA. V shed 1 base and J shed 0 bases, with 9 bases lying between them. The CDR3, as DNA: TGTGCCAGCAGCTTAGAGAACTACATGAACACTGAAGCTTTCTTT. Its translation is CASSLENYMNTEAFF.

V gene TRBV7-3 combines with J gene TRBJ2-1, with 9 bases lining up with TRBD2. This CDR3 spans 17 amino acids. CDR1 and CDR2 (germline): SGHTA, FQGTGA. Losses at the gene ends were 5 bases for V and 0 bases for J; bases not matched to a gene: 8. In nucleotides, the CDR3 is TGTGCCAGCAGCGAACCAGCGGGAGGCCCCTCCTACAATGAGCAGTTCTTC. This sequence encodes CASSEPAGGPSYNEQFF.

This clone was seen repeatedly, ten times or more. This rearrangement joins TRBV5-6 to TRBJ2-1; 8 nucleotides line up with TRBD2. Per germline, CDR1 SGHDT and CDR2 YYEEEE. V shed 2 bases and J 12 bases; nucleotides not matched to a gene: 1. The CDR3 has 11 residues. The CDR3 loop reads CASSFGGVQFF. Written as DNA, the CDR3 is TGTGCCAGCAGCTTCGGGGGGGTGCAGTTCTTC.

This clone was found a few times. Here the CDR3 reads CASTNPLNEQYF. The CDR3 nucleotides are TGTGCCAGCACCAACCCGTTAAACGAGCAGTACTTC. This chain connects TRBV7-9 to TRBJ2-7; D is unresolved. This CDR3 is built from 12 residues. Germline V gives CDR1 SEHNR, CDR2 FQNEAQ (reference sequence). The V gene lost 7 bases and the J gene lost 5 bases, with 12 bases spanning the gap.

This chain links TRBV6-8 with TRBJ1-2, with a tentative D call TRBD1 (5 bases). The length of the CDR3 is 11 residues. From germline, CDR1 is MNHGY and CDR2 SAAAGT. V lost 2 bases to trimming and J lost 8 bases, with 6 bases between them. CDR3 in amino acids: CASSYGGGYTF. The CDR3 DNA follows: TGTGCCAGCAGTTACGGGGGAGGCTACACCTTC.

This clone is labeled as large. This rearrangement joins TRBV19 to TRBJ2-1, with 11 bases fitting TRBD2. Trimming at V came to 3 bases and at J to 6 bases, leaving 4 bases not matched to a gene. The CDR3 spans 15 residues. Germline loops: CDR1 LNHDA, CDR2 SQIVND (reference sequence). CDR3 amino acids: CASSITSGSVNEQFF. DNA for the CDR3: TGTGCCAGTAGTATTACTAGCGGGAGTGTCAATGAGCAGTTCTTC. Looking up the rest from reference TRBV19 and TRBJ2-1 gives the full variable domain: DGGITQSPKYLFRKEGQNVTLSCEQNLNHDAMYWYRQDPGQGLRLIYYSQIVNDFQKGDIAEGYSVSREKKESFPLTVTSAQKNPTAFYLCASSITSGSVNEQFFGPGTRLTVL.

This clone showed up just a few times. CDR3 bases: TGTGCCAGCAGTTACGCAGGGGAGGGGGGTGTCTATGGCTACACCTTC. Its translation is CASSYAGEGGVYGYTF. The chain joins TRBV6-5 to TRBJ1-2; tentative D call: TRBD1 (6 bases). Trimming took off 2 bases at V and 4 bases at J, with 17 bases between the two ends. CDR1 and CDR2 (germline): MNHEY, SVGAGI. This CDR3 comprises 16 residues.

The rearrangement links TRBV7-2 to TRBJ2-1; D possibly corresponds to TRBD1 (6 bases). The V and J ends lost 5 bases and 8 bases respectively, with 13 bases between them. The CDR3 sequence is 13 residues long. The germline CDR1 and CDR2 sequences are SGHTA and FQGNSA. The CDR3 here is CASSIGPGDEQFF. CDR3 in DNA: TGTGCCAGCAGCATTGGCCCAGGGGATGAGCAGTTCTTC.

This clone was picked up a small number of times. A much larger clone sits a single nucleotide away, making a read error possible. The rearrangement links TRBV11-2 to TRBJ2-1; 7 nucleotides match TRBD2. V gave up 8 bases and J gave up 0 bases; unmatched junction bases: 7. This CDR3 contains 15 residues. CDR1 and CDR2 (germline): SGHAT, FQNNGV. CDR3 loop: CASGGGLPSYNEQFF. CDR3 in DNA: TGTGCCAGCGGGGGGGGACTCCCCTCCTACAATGAGCAGTTCTTC.